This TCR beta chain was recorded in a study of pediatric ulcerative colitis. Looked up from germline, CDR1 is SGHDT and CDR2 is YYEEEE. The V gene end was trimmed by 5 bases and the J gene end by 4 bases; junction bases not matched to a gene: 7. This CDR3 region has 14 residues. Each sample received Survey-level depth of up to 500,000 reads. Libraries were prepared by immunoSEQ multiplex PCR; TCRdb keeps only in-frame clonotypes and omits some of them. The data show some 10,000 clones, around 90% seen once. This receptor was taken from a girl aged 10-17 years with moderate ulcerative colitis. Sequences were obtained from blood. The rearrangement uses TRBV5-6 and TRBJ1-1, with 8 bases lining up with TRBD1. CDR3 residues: CASRIQGGFTEAFF. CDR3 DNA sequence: TGTGCCAGCAGGATACAGGGGGGATTCACTGAAGCTTTCTTT. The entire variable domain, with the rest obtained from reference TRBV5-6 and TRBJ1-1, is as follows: DAGVTQSPTHLIKTRGQQVTLRCSPKSGHDTVSWYQQALGQGPQFIFQYYEEEERQRGNFPDRFSGHQFPNYSSELNVNALLLGDSALYLCASRIQGGFTEAFFGQGTRLTVV.